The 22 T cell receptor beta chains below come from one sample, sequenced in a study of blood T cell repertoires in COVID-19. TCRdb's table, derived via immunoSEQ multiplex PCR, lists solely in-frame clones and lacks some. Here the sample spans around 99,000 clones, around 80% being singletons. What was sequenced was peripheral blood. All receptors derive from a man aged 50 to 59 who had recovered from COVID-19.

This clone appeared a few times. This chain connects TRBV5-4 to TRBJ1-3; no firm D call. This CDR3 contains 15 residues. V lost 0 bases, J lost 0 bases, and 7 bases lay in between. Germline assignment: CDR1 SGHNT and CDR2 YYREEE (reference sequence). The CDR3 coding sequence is TGTGCCAGCAGCTTGGCTACAGCCTCTGGAAACACCATATATTTT. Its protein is CASSLATASGNTIYF.

CDR3 bases: TGCGCCAGCAGCCAGGACAGGGGGCTCGGCTATGGCTACACCTTC. Translated, it gives CASSQDRGLGYGYTF. This chain uses TRBV4-3 with TRBJ1-2; 11 bases align to TRBD1. Germline CDR1 reads LGHNA; CDR2 reads YSLEER. The CDR3 totals 15 residues. The J segment lost 4 bases and the V segment lost 3 bases, leaving 4 bases of the junction unmatched.

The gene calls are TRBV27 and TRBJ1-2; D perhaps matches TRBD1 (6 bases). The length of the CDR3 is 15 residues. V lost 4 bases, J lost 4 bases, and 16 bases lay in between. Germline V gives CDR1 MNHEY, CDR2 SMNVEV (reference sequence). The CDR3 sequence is CASSSTARTAYGYTF. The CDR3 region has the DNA TGTGCCAGCAGTTCGACCGCTCGGACAGCCTATGGCTACACCTTC.

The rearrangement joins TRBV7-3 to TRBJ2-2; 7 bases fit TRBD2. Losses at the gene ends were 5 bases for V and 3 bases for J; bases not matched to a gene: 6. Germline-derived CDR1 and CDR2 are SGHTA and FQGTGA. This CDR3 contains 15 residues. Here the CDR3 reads CASSGGSSYTGELFF. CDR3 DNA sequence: TGTGCCAGCAGCGGCGGGAGTTCATACACCGGGGAGCTGTTTTTT.

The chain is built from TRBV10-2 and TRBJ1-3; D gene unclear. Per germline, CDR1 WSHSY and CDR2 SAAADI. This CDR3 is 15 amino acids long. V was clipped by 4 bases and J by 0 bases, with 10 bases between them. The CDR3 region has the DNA TGCGCCAGCAGTGTGGGCAGAAACTCTGGAAACACCATATATTTT. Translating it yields CASSVGRNSGNTIYF.

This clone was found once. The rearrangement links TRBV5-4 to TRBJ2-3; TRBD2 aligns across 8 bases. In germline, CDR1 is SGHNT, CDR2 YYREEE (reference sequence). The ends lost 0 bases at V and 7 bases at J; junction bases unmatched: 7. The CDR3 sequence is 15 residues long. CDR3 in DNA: TGTGCCAGCAGCTTGGTTCCGGGAGGGGGAAATACGCAGTATTTT. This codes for CASSLVPGGGNTQYF.

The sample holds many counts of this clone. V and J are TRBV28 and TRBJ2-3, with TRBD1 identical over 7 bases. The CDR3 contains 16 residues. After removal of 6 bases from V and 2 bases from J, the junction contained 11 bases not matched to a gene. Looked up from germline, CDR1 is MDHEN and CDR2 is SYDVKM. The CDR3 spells CASRTGTASPTDTQYF. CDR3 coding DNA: TGTGCCAGCAGGACCGGGACAGCTTCTCCCACAGATACGCAGTATTTT.

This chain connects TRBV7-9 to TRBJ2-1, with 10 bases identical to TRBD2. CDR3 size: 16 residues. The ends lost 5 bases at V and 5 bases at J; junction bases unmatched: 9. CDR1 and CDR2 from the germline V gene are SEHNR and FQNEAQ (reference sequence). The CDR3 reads CASSPRASGSNNEQFF. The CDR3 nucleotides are TGTGCCAGCAGCCCCCGTGCTAGCGGGAGTAACAATGAGCAGTTCTTC.

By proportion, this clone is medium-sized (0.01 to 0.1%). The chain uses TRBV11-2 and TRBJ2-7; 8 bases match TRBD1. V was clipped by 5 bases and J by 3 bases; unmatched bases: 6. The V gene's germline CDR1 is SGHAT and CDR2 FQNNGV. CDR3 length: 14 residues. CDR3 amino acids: CASSGDRGVYEQYF. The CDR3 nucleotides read TGTGCCAGCAGCGGAGACAGGGGAGTCTACGAGCAGTACTTC.

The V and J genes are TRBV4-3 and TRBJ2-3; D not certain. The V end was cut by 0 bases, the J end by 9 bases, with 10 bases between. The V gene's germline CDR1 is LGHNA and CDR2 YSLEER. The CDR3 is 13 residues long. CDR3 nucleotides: TGCGCCAGCAGCCAAGATCGGGTGGCGACGCAGTATTTT. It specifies CASSQDRVATQYF.

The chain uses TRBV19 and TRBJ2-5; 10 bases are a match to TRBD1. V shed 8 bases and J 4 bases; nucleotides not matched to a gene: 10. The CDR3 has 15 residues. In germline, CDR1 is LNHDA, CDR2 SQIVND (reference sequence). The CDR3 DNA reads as TGTGCCAGTGCTTCCGGGACAGGGGAATCAGAGACCCAGTACTTC. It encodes CASASGTGESETQYF.

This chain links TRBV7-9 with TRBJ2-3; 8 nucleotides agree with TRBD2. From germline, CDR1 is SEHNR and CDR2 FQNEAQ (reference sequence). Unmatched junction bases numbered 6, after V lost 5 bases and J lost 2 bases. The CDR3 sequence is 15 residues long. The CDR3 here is CASSAREADTDTQYF. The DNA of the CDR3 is TGTGCCAGCAGCGCGCGGGAGGCCGACACAGATACGCAGTATTTT.

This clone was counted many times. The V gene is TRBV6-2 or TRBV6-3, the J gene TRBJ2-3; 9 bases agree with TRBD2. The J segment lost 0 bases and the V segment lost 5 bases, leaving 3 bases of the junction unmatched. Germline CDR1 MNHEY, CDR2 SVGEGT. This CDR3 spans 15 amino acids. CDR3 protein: CASSRTSESTDTQYF. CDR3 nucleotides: TGTGCCAGCAGTCGGACTAGCGAAAGCACAGATACGCAGTATTTT.

CDR3 sequence (DNA): TGCGCCAGCAGCTTGGGGTCGGGAGTCACCTACAATGAGCAGTTCTTC. Its protein is CASSLGSGVTYNEQFF. The gene calls are TRBV5-1 and TRBJ2-1; maybe TRBD2 (6 bases). The CDR3 covers 16 residues. V was cut by 0 bases and J by 2 bases, with 12 bases left in between. In germline, CDR1 is SGHRS, CDR2 YFSETQ.

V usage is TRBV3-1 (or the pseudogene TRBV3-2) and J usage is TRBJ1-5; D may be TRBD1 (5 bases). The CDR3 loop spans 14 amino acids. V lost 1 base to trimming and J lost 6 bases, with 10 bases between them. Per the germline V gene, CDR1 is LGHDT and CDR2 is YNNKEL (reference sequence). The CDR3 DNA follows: TGTGCCAGCAGCCAAGCGGGGGGGAGTCAGCCCCAGCATTTT. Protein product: CASSQAGGSQPQHF.

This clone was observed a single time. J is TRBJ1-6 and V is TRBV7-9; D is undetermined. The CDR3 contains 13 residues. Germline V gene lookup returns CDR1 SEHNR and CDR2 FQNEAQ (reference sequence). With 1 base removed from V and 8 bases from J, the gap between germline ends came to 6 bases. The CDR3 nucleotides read TGTGCCAGCAGCTTAGTGCGGGATTCACCCCTCCACTTT. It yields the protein CASSLVRDSPLHF.

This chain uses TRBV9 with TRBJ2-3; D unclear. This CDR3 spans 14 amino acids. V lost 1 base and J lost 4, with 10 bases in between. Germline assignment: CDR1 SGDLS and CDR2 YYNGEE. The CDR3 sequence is CASSVTVAADTQYF. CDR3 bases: TGTGCCAGCAGCGTAACGGTGGCGGCAGATACGCAGTATTTT.

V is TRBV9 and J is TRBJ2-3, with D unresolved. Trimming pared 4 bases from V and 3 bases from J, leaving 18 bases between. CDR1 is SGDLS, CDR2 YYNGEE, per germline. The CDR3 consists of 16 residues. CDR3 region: CASSSGSIWLTDTQYF. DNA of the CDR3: TGTGCCAGCAGCTCCGGGTCGATTTGGTTGACAGATACGCAGTATTTT.

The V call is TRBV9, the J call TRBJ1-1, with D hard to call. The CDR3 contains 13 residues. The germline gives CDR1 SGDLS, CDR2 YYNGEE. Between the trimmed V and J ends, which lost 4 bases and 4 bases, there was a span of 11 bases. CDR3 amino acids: CASSRPGVTEAFF. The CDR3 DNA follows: TGTGCCAGCAGCCGCCCGGGAGTCACTGAAGCTTTCTTT.

The CDR3 sequence is CASSQSDEATDTQYF. DNA for the CDR3: TGCGCCAGCAGCCAGAGTGATGAAGCGACAGATACGCAGTATTTT. The genes are TRBV4-3 and TRBJ2-3, with no clear D. Trimming cost V 3 bases and J 3 bases, with 13 bases left between them. The germline gives CDR1 LGHNA, CDR2 YSLEER. This CDR3 comprises 15 residues.

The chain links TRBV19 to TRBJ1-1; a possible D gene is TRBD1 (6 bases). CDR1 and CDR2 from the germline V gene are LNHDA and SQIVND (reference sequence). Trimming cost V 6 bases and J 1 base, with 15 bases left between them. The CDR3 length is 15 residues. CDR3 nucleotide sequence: TGTGCCAGTAGAAAAGGGGGGGCGCCGAACACTGAAGCTTTCTTT. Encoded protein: CASRKGGAPNTEAFF.

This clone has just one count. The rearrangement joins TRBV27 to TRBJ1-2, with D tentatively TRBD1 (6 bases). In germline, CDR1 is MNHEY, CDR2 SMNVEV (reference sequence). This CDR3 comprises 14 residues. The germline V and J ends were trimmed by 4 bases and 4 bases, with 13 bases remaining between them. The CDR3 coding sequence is TGTGCCAGCAGTTCCAACAGGGAGGGCTATGGCTACACCTTC. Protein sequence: CASSSNREGYGYTF.